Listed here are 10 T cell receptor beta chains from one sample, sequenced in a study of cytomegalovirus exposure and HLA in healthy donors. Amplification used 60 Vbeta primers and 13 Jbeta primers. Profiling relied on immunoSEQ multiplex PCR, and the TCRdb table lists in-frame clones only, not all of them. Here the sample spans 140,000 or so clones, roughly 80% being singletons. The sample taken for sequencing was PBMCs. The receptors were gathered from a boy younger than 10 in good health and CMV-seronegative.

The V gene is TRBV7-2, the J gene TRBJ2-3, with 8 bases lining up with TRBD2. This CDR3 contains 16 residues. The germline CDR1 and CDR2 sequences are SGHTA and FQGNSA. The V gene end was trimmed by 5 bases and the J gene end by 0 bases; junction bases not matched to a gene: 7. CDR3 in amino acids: CASSLMPGGSTDTQYF. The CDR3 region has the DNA TGTGCCAGCAGCCTGATGCCGGGAGGGAGCACAGATACGCAGTATTTT.

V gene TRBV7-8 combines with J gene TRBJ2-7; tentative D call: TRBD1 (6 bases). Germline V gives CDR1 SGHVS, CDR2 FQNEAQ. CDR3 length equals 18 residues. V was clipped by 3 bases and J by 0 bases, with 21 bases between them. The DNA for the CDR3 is TGTGCCAGCAGCTTTGCCCCTGTTAGGGACACGAGCTCCTACGAGCAGTACTTC. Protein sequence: CASSFAPVRDTSSYEQYF.

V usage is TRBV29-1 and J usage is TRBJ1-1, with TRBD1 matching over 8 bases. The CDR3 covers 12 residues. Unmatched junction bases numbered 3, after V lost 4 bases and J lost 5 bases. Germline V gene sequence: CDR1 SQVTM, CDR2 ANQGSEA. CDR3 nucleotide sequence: TGCAGCGTTGGACAGGGGAGGACTGAAGCTTTCTTT. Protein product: CSVGQGRTEAFF.

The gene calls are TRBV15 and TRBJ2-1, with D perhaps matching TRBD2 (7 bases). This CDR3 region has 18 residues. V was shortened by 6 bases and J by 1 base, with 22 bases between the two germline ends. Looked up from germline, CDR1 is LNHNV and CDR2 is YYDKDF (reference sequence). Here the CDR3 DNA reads TGTGCCACCAGGGGAGGGGGACCCTGGCCCCCATCCTACAATGAGCAGTTCTTC. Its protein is CATRGGGPWPPSYNEQFF.

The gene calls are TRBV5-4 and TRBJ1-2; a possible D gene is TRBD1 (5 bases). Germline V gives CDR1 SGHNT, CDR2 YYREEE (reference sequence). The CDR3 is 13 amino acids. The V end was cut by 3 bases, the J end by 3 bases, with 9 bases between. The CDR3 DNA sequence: TGTGCCAGCAGCTCAGGGAAGGACTATGGCTACACCTTC. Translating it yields CASSSGKDYGYTF. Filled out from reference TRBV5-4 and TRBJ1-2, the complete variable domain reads ETGVTQSPTHLIKTRGQQVTLRCSSQSGHNTVSWYQQALGQGPQFIFQYYREEENGRGNFPPRFSGLQFPNYSSELNVNALELDDSALYLCASSSGKDYGYTFGSGTRLTVV.

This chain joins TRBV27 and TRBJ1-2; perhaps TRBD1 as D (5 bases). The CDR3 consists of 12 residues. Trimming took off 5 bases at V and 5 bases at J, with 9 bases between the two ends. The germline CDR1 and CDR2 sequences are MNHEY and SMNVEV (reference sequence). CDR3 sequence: CASSTSGYGYTF. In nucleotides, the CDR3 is TGTGCCAGCAGTACCTCAGGGTATGGCTACACCTTC.

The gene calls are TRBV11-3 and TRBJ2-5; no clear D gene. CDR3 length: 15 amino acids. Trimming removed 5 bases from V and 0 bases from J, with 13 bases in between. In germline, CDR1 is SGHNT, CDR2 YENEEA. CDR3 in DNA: TGTGCCAGCAGCCCCCAACTCGGGTACCAAGAGACCCAGTACTTC. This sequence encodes CASSPQLGYQETQYF.

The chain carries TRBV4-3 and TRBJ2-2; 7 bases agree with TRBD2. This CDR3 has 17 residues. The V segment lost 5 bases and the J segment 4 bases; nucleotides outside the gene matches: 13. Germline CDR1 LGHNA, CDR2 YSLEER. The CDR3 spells CASSWQREGRGTGELFF. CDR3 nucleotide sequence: TGCGCCAGCAGCTGGCAGCGGGAAGGCCGGGGCACCGGGGAGCTGTTTTTT.

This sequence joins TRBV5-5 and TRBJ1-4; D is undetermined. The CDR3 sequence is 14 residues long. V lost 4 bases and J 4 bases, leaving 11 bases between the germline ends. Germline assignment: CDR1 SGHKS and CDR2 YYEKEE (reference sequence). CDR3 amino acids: CASSAGLGNEKLFF. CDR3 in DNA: TGTGCCAGCAGCGCAGGACTGGGTAATGAAAAACTGTTTTTT. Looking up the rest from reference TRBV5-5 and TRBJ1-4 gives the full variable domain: DAGVTQSPTHLIKTRGQQVTLRCSPISGHKSVSWYQQVLGQGPQFIFQYYEKEERGRGNFPDRFSARQFPNYSSELNVNALLLGDSALYLCASSAGLGNEKLFFGSGTQLSVL.

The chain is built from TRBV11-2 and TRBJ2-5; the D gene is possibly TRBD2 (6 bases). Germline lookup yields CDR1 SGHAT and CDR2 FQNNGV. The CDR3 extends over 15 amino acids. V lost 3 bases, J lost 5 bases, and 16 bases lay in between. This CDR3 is CASSFRRGFGETQYF. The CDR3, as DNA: TGTGCCAGCAGCTTTCGTCGGGGGTTCGGGGAGACCCAGTACTTC.